This T cell receptor beta chain was captured by sequencing in a study of T cell repertoires in cytomegalovirus infection. Across the study: Matching HLA type and CMV infection were both indicated by public TCR beta signatures. General observations from the study: In two of eight donors, the top clonotype was HLA-C-restricted CMV-specific.

Each CDR3 protein gets one entry after TCRdb re-called the reads with MiXCR. The data show approximately 160,000 distinct CDR3 sequences, 17% seen once. Notes on this clonotype: Its specificity is unknown.

Sequencing was carried out using CD8+ T cells from PBMCs. The source is a human donor in good health (CMV status not recorded). Some clones in this sample may be carry-over from other donors' samples.

The CDR3 nucleotides read TGCAGTGCTAGGGGGGGGACAGGGGCCCCCTCGGGAGGCTACACCTTC. It translates to CSARGGTGAPSGGYTF. The V and J genes are TRBV20-1 and TRBJ1-2; 10 bases match TRBD1. CDR3 length: 16 residues. Trimming took 3 bases from V and 8 from J; bases not matched to a gene: 15. The germline V gene has CDR1 DFQATT and CDR2 SNEGSKA (reference sequence).